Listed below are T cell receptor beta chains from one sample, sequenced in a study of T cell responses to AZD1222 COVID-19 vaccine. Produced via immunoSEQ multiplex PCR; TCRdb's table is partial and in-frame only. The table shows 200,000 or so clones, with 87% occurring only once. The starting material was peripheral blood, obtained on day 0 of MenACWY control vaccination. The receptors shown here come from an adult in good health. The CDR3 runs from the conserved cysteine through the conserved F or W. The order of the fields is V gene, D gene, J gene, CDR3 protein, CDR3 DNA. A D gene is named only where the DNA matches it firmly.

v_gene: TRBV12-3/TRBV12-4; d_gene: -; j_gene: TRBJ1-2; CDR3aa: CASRTKATGYTF; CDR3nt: TGTGCCAGCAGGACGAAGGCGACGGGCTACACCTTC
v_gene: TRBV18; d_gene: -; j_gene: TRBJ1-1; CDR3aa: CASSLEGILDTEAFF; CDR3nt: TGTGCCAGCTCACTAGAGGGGATTTTGGACACTGAAGCTTTCTTT
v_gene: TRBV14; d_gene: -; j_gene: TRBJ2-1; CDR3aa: CASSLSNSKGQFF; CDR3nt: TGTGCCAGCAGCCTCTCGAACTCTAAGGGGCAGTTCTTC
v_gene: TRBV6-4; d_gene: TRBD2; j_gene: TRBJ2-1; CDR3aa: CASSESIAGAPGEQFF; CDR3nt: TGTGCCAGCAGTGAATCAATAGCGGGAGCCCCCGGTGAGCAGTTCTTC
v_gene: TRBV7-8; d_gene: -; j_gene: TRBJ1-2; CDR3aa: CASSLGGSGYGYTF; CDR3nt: TGTGCCAGCAGCTTAGGGGGTTCTGGCTATGGCTACACCTTC
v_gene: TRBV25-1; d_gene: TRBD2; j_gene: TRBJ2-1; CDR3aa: CASTRTSGNLNEQFF; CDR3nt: TGTGCCAGCACTCGGACTAGCGGGAATCTAAATGAGCAGTTCTTC
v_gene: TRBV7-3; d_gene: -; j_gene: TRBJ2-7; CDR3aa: CAVEGWSYEQYF; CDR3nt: TGTGCCGTAGAGGGGTGGTCCTACGAGCAGTACTTC
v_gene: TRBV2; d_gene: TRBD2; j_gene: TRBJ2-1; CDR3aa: CASSDGRENEQFF; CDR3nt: TGTGCCAGCAGTGATGGGCGGGAGAATGAGCAGTTCTTC
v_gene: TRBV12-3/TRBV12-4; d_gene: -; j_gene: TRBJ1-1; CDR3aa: CASSMIPLGAFF; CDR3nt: TGTGCCAGCAGTATGATCCCGCTTGGAGCTTTCTTT
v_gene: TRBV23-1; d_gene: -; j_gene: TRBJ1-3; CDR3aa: CASSQSSFCASGNTIYF; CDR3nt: TGCGCCAGCAGTCAATCCTCATTCTGCGCCTCTGGAAACACCATATATTTT